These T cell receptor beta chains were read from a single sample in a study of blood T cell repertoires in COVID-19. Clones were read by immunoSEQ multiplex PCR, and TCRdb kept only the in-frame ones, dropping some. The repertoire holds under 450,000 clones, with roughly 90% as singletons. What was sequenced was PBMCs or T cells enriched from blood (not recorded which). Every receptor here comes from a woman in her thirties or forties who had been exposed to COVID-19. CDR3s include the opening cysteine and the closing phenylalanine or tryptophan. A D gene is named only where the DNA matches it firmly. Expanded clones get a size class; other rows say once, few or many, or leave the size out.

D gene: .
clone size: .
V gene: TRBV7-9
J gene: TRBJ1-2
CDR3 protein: CASSLETSGRGGYTF
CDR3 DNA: TGTGCCAGCAGCTTAGAGACGTCAGGGAGGGGTGGCTACACCTTC

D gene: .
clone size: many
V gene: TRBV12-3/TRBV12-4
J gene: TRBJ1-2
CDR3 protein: CASSLTGIFYTF
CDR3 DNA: TGTGCCAGCAGCCTTACCGGGATTTTCTACACCTTC

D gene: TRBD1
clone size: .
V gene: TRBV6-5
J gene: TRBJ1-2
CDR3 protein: CASSYSGDRGYGYTF
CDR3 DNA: TGTGCCAGCAGTTACTCCGGGGACAGGGGTTATGGCTACACCTTC

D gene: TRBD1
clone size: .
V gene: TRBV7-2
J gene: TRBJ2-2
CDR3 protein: CASSQGQGNTGELFF
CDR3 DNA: TGTGCCAGCAGCCAAGGACAGGGGAACACCGGGGAGCTGTTTTTT

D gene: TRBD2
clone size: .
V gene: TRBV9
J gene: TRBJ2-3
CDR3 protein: CASSLGEGYTDTQYF
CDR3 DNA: TGTGCCAGCAGCCTCGGGGAGGGATACACAGATACGCAGTATTTT

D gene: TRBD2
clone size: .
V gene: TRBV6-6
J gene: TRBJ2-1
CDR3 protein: CASSPGFQREGGEQFF
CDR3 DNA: TGTGCCAGCAGTCCTGGATTTCAGCGGGAGGGGGGGGAGCAGTTCTTC

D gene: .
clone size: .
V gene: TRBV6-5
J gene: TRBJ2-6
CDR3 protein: CASADLRTGANVLTF
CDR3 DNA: TGTGCCAGCGCGGACTTAAGAACTGGGGCCAACGTCCTGACTTTC

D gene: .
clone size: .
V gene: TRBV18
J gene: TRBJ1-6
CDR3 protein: CASSPLLRTVTGSPLHF
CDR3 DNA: TGTGCCAGCTCACCCCTCCTCCGGACAGTTACGGGTTCACCCCTCCACTTT

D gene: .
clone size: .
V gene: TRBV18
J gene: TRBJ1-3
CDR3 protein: CASSPLPQGNGNTIYF
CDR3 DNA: TGTGCCAGCTCACCGCTCCCCCAGGGTAACGGAAACACCATATATTTT

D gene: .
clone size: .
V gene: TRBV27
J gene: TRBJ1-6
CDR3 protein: CASSFTTGYSPLHF
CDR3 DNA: TGTGCCAGCAGTTTCACGACAGGTTATTCACCCCTCCACTTT

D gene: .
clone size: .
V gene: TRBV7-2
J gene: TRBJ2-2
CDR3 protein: CASSSRQVPGELFF
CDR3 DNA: TGTGCCAGCAGCTCTCGACAGGTCCCCGGGGAGCTGTTTTTT

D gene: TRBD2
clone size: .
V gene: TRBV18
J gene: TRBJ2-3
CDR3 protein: CASSRTSGISTDTQYF
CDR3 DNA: TGTGCCAGCTCACGGACTAGCGGGATAAGCACAGATACGCAGTATTTT

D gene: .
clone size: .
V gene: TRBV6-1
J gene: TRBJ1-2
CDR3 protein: CASSEQGTSGYTF
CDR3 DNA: TGTGCCAGCAGTGAACAGGGTACGAGTGGCTACACCTTC

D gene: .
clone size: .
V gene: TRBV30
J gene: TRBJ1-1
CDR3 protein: CAWSPGGSGFKAFF
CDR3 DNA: TGTGCCTGGAGCCCCGGAGGTAGCGGCTTTAAAGCTTTCTTT

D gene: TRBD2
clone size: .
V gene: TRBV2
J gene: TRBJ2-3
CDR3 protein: CASRPSGGAADTQYF
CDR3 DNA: TGTGCCAGCAGGCCTAGCGGGGGGGCGGCAGATACGCAGTATTTT

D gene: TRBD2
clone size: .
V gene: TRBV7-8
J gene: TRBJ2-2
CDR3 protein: CASSLARGSGGELFF
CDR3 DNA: TGTGCCAGCAGCTTAGCGCGGGGGTCGGGCGGGGAGCTGTTTTTT

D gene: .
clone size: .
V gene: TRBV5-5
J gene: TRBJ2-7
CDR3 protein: CASSLGTIGPYEQYF
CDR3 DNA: TGTGCCAGCAGCTTGGGGACTATCGGACCCTACGAGCAGTACTTC

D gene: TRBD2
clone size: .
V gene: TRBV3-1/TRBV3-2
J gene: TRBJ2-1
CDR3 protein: CASSQRRGLSSGNEQFF
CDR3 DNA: TGTGCCAGCAGCCAAAGGCGGGGACTAAGCTCGGGGAATGAGCAGTTCTTC

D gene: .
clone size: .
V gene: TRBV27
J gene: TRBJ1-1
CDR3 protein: CASSLFGGRVNTEAFF
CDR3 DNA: TGTGCCAGCAGTCTGTTCGGGGGTCGGGTGAACACTGAAGCTTTCTTT

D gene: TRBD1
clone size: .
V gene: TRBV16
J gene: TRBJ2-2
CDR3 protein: CASSQSGQGTGELFF
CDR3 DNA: TGTGCCAGCAGCCAATCCGGACAGGGCACCGGGGAGCTGTTTTTT

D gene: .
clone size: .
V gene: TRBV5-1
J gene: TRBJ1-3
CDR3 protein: CASRVQAGNTIYF
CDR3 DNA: TGCGCCAGCAGGGTGCAGGCTGGAAACACCATATATTTT

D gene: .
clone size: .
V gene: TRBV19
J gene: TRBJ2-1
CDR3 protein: CASSFREGNEQFF
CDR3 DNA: TGTGCCAGTAGTTTTCGAGAGGGTAATGAGCAGTTCTTC

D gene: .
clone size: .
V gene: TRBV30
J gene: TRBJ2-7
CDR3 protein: CAWSLRRLDEQYF
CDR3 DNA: TGTGCCTGGAGCCTACGGAGGCTCGACGAGCAGTACTTC

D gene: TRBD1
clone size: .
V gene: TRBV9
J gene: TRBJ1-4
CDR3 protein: CASSVPISGQRMWELFF
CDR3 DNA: TGTGCCAGCAGCGTACCCATCTCGGGACAGCGAATGTGGGAACTGTTTTTT

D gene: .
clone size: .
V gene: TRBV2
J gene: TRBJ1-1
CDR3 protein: CASRTPAHMNTEAFF
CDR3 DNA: TGTGCCAGCAGGACCCCAGCGCACATGAACACTGAAGCTTTCTTT

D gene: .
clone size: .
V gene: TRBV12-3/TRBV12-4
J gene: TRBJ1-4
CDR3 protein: CASSLHGNEKLFF
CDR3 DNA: TGTGCCAGCAGTTTACACGGGAATGAAAAACTGTTTTTT

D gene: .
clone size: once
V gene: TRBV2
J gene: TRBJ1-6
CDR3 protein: CARRITEVSPLHF
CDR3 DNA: TGTGCCAGAAGGATAACGGAGGTGTCACCCCTCCACTTT

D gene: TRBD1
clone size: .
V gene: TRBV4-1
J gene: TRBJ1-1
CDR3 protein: CASSQGDSLNTEAFF
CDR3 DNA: TGCGCCAGCAGCCAAGGGGACAGCCTGAACACTGAAGCTTTCTTT

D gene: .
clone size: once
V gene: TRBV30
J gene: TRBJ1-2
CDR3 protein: CAWSDGSTTAYGYTF
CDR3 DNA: TGTGCCTGGAGTGACGGGTCCACAACTGCGTATGGCTACACCTTC